The clone carrying this T cell receptor (beta chain) turned up a few times. Data came from immunoSEQ multiplex PCR; TCRdb stores just in-frame clones and leaves some out. The sample includes 100,000 to 150,000 clones, over 75% seen only once; the top ten take around 5.6%. These data belong to a study of T cell responses to AZD1222 COVID-19 vaccine. Looking at the study overall: Pooling was applied to second doses at about 4 or about 12 weeks.

Sequenced material: peripheral blood, taken on day 0 of AZD1222 vaccination. The clonotype originates from an adult in good health.

Here the CDR3 reads CASSSAGDSLNEKLFF. The CDR3 DNA is TGCGCCAGCAGCAGCGCCGGGGACAGTCTTAATGAAAAACTGTTTTTT. The rearrangement joins TRBV5-1 to TRBJ1-4; 7 nucleotides align to TRBD1. The V and J ends lost 4 bases and 4 bases, in that order; junction bases with no gene match: 10. This CDR3 has 16 residues. The germline CDR1 and CDR2 sequences are SGHRS and YFSETQ.